The next 21 T cell receptor beta chains were all read from a single sample in a study of glioma-infiltrating T cells. Using RNA template, CDR3s of TCR alpha and beta were amplified with iRepertoire arm-PCR. TCRdb re-derived calls from the multiplex PCR reads in MiXCR, one entry per CDR3 protein. The sample includes 170,000 or so distinct CDR3 sequences, around 40% of them seen just once. The specimen was glioma tissue, nonneoplastic brain tissue, or PBMCs (not recorded which). The receptors stem from a human donor with low-grade glioma or glioblastoma, undergoing nonglioma brain surgery, or in good health (not recorded which).

The J gene is TRBJ1-3, the V gene TRBV28; possible D gene TRBD1, 5 bases. Germline values: CDR1 MDHEN, CDR2 SYDVKM. This CDR3 comprises 12 residues. Trimming cost V 6 bases and J 2 bases, with 5 bases left between them. The CDR3 loop reads CASRGPGNTIYF. For the CDR3, the DNA is TGTGCCAGCAGGGGACCTGGAAACACCATATATTTT. Complete variable domain (other parts from reference TRBV28 and TRBJ1-3): DVKVTQSSRYLVKRTGEKVFLECVQDMDHENMFWYRQDPGLGLRLIYFSYDVKMKEKGDIPEGYSVSREKKERFSLILESASTNQTSMYLCASRGPGNTIYFGEGSWLTVV.

This chain joins TRBV7-9 and TRBJ1-2; D gene ambiguous. Trimming stripped 5 bases from V and 4 bases from J, with 11 bases between. Germline V gene lookup returns CDR1 SEHNR and CDR2 FQNEAQ (reference sequence). The CDR3 is 13 residues long. CDR3 protein: CASSQGRAYGYTF. The DNA for the CDR3 is TGTGCCAGCAGCCAAGGCCGGGCCTATGGCTACACCTTC.

Concerning this clonotype itself: This clone may be a read error of a much larger clone one base away. V and J are TRBV28 and TRBJ1-5; D is uncertain. Trimming removed 0 bases from V and 0 bases from J, with 9 bases in between. The CDR3 runs 16 residues. Germline V gene sequence: CDR1 MDHEN, CDR2 SYDVKM. The CDR3: CASSLWRMDSNQPQHF. Written as DNA, the CDR3 is TGTGCCAGCAGTTTATGGAGGATGGATAGCAATCAGCCCCAGCATTTT. The whole variable domain, remainder taken from reference TRBV28 and TRBJ1-5, is DVKVTQSSRYLVKRTGEKVFLECVQDMDHENMFWYRQDPGLGLRLIYFSYDVKMKEKGDIPEGYSVSREKKERFSLILESASTNQTSMYLCASSLWRMDSNQPQHFGDGTRLSIL.

Worth noting for this clonotype: Since no conserved phenylalanine or tryptophan closes the CDR3, a read error is the likely cause. V gene TRBV29-1 combines with J gene TRBJ1-4, with unresolved D. V shed 7 bases and J shed 4 bases, with 10 bases lying between them. Germline-derived CDR1 and CDR2 are SQVTM and ANQGSEA. The CDR3 length is 12 residues. CDR3 bases: TGCAGCGGTCAGTACGGTAATGAAAAACTGTTTCTT. It is translated as CSGQYGNEKLFL.

As DNA, the CDR3 is TGCAGTGCTAGAGCGACTAGCGGGAGCTCCTACGAGCAGTACTTC. Translating it yields CSARATSGSSYEQYF. The rearrangement links TRBV20-1 to TRBJ2-7, with TRBD2 identical over 12 bases. With V trimmed by 1 base and J by 0 bases, 1 base remained unmatched. CDR1 and CDR2 from the germline V gene are DFQATT and SNEGSKA (reference sequence). The CDR3 runs to 15 residues.

About this clonotype itself: With a much larger clone just one base away, this may be a read error. This chain links TRBV20-1 with TRBJ2-7; unclear D gene. Per germline, CDR1 DFQATT and CDR2 SNEGSKA (reference sequence). The CDR3 loop spans 12 amino acids. The DNA of the CDR3 is TGCAGTGCTAGGTACAGATTCTACGGGCAGTACTTC. Protein: CSARYRFYGQYF.

CDR3 in amino acids: CSVEEVGDEQYF. In DNA, the CDR3 is TGCAGCGTTGAAGAGGTCGGGGACGAGCAGTACTTC. This chain connects TRBV20-1 to TRBJ2-7; tentative D call: TRBD2 (5 bases). This CDR3 contains 12 residues. The germline V gene has CDR1 DFQATT and CDR2 SNEGSKA (reference sequence).

Notes on this clonotype: One end of the junction is discordant with germline, which a read error may explain. This chain connects TRBV6-2 or TRBV6-3 to TRBJ2-1; D perhaps matches TRBD2 (5 bases). This CDR3 contains 16 residues. Germline loops: CDR1 MNHEY, CDR2 SVGEGT. Here the CDR3 reads CATSDTSGRSYNEQFF. CDR3 DNA: TGTGCCACCAGTGATACAAGCGGAAGATCCTACAATGAGCAGTTCTTC.

This rearrangement joins TRBV12-3 or TRBV12-4 to TRBJ2-7; TRBD2 agrees at 9 bases. The CDR3 is made up of 16 amino acids. The V segment lost 6 bases and the J segment 5 bases; nucleotides outside the gene matches: 14. The CDR3 is CASRGVPGLAFHEQYF. CDR3 nucleotides: TGTGCCAGCAGAGGGGTCCCGGGACTAGCTTTCCACGAGCAGTACTTC.

This clonotype was counted ten times or more. The chain combines TRBV20-1 with TRBJ2-1; the match to TRBD2 covers 12 bases. With 6 bases clipped from V and 8 bases from J, the junction kept 8 bases outside the gene matches. Germline CDR1 DFQATT, CDR2 SNEGSKA (reference sequence). The CDR3 covers 14 residues. CDR3 region: CSALRLAGADEQFF. As DNA, the CDR3 is TGCAGTGCGTTGCGACTAGCGGGAGCTGATGAGCAGTTCTTC.

This clonotype was seen at least ten times. The chain employs TRBV20-1 and TRBJ1-2; TRBD1 aligns across 7 bases. This CDR3 contains 13 residues. Unmatched junction bases numbered 11, after V lost 6 bases and J lost 7 bases. Germline CDR1 is DFQATT and CDR2 is SNEGSKA (reference sequence). The chain's CDR3 is CSASPGTASGYTF. CDR3 bases: TGCAGTGCGTCACCTGGGACAGCGAGTGGCTACACCTTC.

Points on this clonotype: A much larger clone differs by one base, so this may be a read error. V gene TRBV3-1 combines with J gene TRBJ1-2; no reliable D call. Trimming left V 7 bases short and J 6 bases short, with 12 bases between. This CDR3 comprises 12 residues. Germline CDR1 reads LGHDT; CDR2 reads YNNKEL (reference sequence). The CDR3: CASIHGTNGYTF. In DNA, the CDR3 is TGTGCCAGCATCCATGGTACGAATGGCTACACCTTC.

This clonotype was counted many times. CDR3 nucleotide sequence: TGTGCCAGCAGTGGACAGTTGTTCTCCTACAATGAGCAGTTCTTC. Protein: CASSGQLFSYNEQFF. J is TRBJ2-1 and V is TRBV28; possibly TRBD1 for D (6 bases). The ends were cut back, 5 bases at V and 0 bases at J, with 11 bases in the middle. CDR3 length equals 15 residues. CDR1 MDHEN and CDR2 SYDVKM come from the germline V gene. The whole variable domain, remainder taken from reference TRBV28 and TRBJ2-1, is DVKVTQSSRYLVKRTGEKVFLECVQDMDHENMFWYRQDPGLGLRLIYFSYDVKMKEKGDIPEGYSVSREKKERFSLILESASTNQTSMYLCASSGQLFSYNEQFFGPGTRLTVL.

The table lists this clonotype with many counts. The rearrangement links TRBV6-1 to TRBJ1-3, with D unclear. The CDR3 totals 14 residues. V lost 7 bases, J lost 0 bases, and 10 bases lay in between. From germline, CDR1 is MNHNS and CDR2 SASEGT. CDR3 in DNA: TGTGCCAGCATGGAACGGACCTCTGGAAACACCATATATTTT. Amino acids: CASMERTSGNTIYF.

Ten or more counts support this clonotype. The chain joins TRBV20-1 to TRBJ1-1; 11 bases line up with TRBD1. The V gene end was trimmed by 6 bases and the J gene end by 4 bases; junction bases not matched to a gene: 7. The CDR3 spans 14 residues. CDR1 and CDR2 (germline): DFQATT, SNEGSKA (reference sequence). CDR3 DNA: TGCAGTGCCGGGGCGGGACAGGGGGTCACTGAAGCTTTCTTT. This sequence encodes CSAGAGQGVTEAFF.

This clonotype was recorded a few times. The chain combines TRBV18 with TRBJ2-5, with D possibly matching TRBD2 (6 bases). Trimming cost V 3 bases and J 2 bases, with 16 bases left between them. In germline, CDR1 is KGHSH, CDR2 LQKENI. The CDR3 covers 16 residues. Here the CDR3 DNA reads TGTGCCAGCTCACCGCCGACTAGAGGTATACAAGAGACCCAGTACTTC. As protein: CASSPPTRGIQETQYF.

This clonotype was detected ten times or more. The rearrangement uses TRBV20-1 and TRBJ2-7; possibly TRBD2 for D (6 bases). The CDR3 has 15 residues. V lost 5 bases, J lost 5 bases, and 22 bases lay in between. Per the germline V gene, CDR1 is DFQATT and CDR2 is SNEGSKA (reference sequence). This CDR3 is CSAPYTGTQQDEQYF. The CDR3 coding sequence is TGCAGTGCTCCTTATACGGGGACTCAGCAGGACGAGCAGTACTTC.

Comments on this clonotype: A much larger clone sits a single nucleotide away, making a read error possible. This chain uses TRBV11-1 with TRBJ1-6, with a weak D call TRBD1 (6 bases). Germline V gene lookup returns CDR1 SGHAT and CDR2 FQDESV (reference sequence). This CDR3 contains 15 residues. Trimming stripped 5 bases from V and 4 bases from J, with 12 bases between. The CDR3 DNA is TGTGCCAGCAGCGTTGGACAGCTATATAATTCACCCCTCCACTTT. Translation gives CASSVGQLYNSPLHF.

On this clonotype: The junction shows a germline mismatch at one end, possibly a read error. The V and J genes are TRBV6-5 and TRBJ2-1; a possible D gene is TRBD1 (5 bases). Per germline, CDR1 MNHEY and CDR2 SVGAGI. The CDR3 covers 14 residues. CDR3 sequence reads: CASSYGAGNNEKFF. Here the CDR3 DNA reads TGTGCCAGCAGTTACGGGGCAGGAAACAATGAGAAGTTCTTC.

This clonotype came up many times. The rearrangement links TRBV20-1 to TRBJ2-3, with a weak D call TRBD2 (6 bases). This CDR3 comprises 15 residues. Looked up from germline, CDR1 is DFQATT and CDR2 is SNEGSKA (reference sequence). Trimming shortened V by 0 bases and J by 2 bases, and 12 bases separated the two germline ends. CDR3 in DNA: TGCAGTGCTAGAGATCTCGCGGGACCCACAGATACGCAGTATTTT. This codes for CSARDLAGPTDTQYF.

The V gene is TRBV5-1, the J gene TRBJ2-3; TRBD2 agrees at 8 bases. The CDR3 consists of 14 residues. Trimming cost V 5 bases and J 3 bases; bases outside gene matches: 5. Germline V gene data show CDR1 as SGHRS and CDR2 as YFSETQ. Written as DNA, the CDR3 is TGCGCCAGCAGGATAGCGGGACAAACAGATACGCAGTATTTT. It yields the protein CASRIAGQTDTQYF.